The 27 T cell receptor beta chains presented below share a single source sample, sequenced in a study of blood T cell repertoires in COVID-19. Assay: immunoSEQ multiplex PCR; the TCRdb copy retains only in-frame clones and omits some. The data show some 150,000 clones, with about 86% seen just once and 7.5% to 8.5% held by the top ten. The specimen sequenced was peripheral blood. All receptors derive from a woman aged 60-75 years with acute or convalescent COVID-19.

The chain joins TRBV7-9 to TRBJ2-3; 8 nucleotides align to TRBD1. The CDR3 loop spans 14 amino acids. Trimming took 4 bases from V and 4 from J; bases not matched to a gene: 4. Germline V lookup: CDR1 SEHNR, CDR2 FQNEAQ (reference sequence). CDR3 sequence: CASSSQGGADTQYF. The CDR3 bases are TGTGCCAGCAGCTCACAGGGGGGCGCAGATACGCAGTATTTT.

The chain recombines TRBV6-5 with TRBJ1-2; TRBD1 agrees at 10 bases. V trimming: 6 bases; J trimming: 3 bases; junction bases outside the gene matches: 7. Germline loops: CDR1 MNHEY, CDR2 SVGAGI. This CDR3 is built from 15 residues. The CDR3 region is CASSPGTGADYGYTF. Written as DNA, the CDR3 is TGTGCCAGCAGCCCCGGGACAGGGGCGGACTATGGCTACACCTTC.

A few counts support this clone. This rearrangement joins TRBV28 to TRBJ1-4; 9 bases are a match to TRBD1. V dropped 6 bases and J dropped 7; count of bases not matched to a gene: 9. This CDR3 has 15 amino acids. CDR1 is MDHEN, CDR2 SYDVKM, per germline. The DNA of the CDR3 is TGTGCCAGCAGAGAAACAGGGGGCGTGGGTGAAAAACTGTTTTTT. It is translated as CASRETGGVGEKLFF.

This clone was detected only once. Here the CDR3 DNA reads TGTGCCAGCAGCCCGCGTAGCGCCGGGACAGGGGGTGGAGAGACCCAGTACTTC. Amino acid sequence: CASSPRSAGTGGGETQYF. The gene calls are TRBV9 and TRBJ2-5; 11 nucleotides align to TRBD1. The germline V gene encodes CDR1 SGDLS and CDR2 YYNGEE. The CDR3 is 18 amino acids. J gave up 4 bases and V 4 bases, and 15 bases lay outside the gene matches.

This chain connects TRBV7-9 to TRBJ1-3, with 12 bases matching TRBD1. This CDR3 contains 16 residues. From germline, CDR1 is SEHNR and CDR2 FQNEAQ (reference sequence). The junction had 4 bases not matched to a gene; V was cut back by 4 bases and J by 3 bases. The CDR3 DNA reads TGTGCCAGCAGCTCGGGGGACAGGGGGCATGGAAACACCATATATTTT. Translated, it gives CASSSGDRGHGNTIYF.

This chain uses TRBV6-6 with TRBJ1-2, with 8 bases fitting TRBD1. The CDR3 has 14 amino acids. Germline V gene data show CDR1 as MNHNY and CDR2 as SVGAGI (reference sequence). V was pared by 7 bases and J by 7 bases, with 11 bases of the junction left unmatched. The CDR3 DNA is TGTGCCAGCAAGGCAGGGGGCGCCTCGGGTGGCTACACCTTC. Encoded protein: CASKAGGASGGYTF.

The V and J genes are TRBV3-1 (or the pseudogene TRBV3-2) and TRBJ2-1, with TRBD1 identical over 9 bases. With V trimmed by 5 bases and J by 1 base, 3 bases remained unmatched. This CDR3 is built from 15 residues. Germline V gives CDR1 LGHDT, CDR2 YNNKEL (reference sequence). DNA of the CDR3: TGTGCCAGCAGCATAGGGACAGGGTCCTACAATGAGCAGTTCTTC. As protein: CASSIGTGSYNEQFF.

The chain recombines TRBV7-2 with TRBJ1-5, with D perhaps matching TRBD1 (6 bases). Germline V gene data show CDR1 as SGHTA and CDR2 as FQGNSA. Trimming stripped 4 bases from V and 7 bases from J, with 11 bases between. The CDR3 runs to 13 residues. CDR3 nucleotide sequence: TGTGCCAGCAGCTCGGGGACATCGCAGCCCCAGCATTTT. Its protein is CASSSGTSQPQHF.

The rearrangement uses TRBV10-1 and TRBJ2-3; 7 nucleotides align to TRBD2. V was clipped by 0 bases and J by 3 bases; unmatched bases: 3. This CDR3 spans 15 amino acids. Germline CDR1 and CDR2: WNHNN and SYGVQD (reference sequence). This CDR3 reads CASSESWGGTDTQYF. The DNA for the CDR3 is TGCGCCAGCAGTGAGTCGTGGGGGGGGACAGATACGCAGTATTTT.

The chain is built from TRBV11-2 and TRBJ2-7; D may be TRBD1 (5 bases). V lost 5 bases and J 2 bases, leaving 13 bases between the germline ends. In germline, CDR1 is SGHAT, CDR2 FQNNGV. The CDR3 has 14 residues. CDR3 sequence (DNA): TGTGCCAGCAGCCAACAGGCTCTCCCCTACGAGCAGTACTTC. It is translated as CASSQQALPYEQYF.

The CDR3 here is CASSHTGAPQETQYF. CDR3 coding DNA: TGTGCCAGCAGCCATACAGGGGCGCCTCAAGAGACCCAGTACTTC. This sequence joins TRBV5-4 and TRBJ2-5, with TRBD1 identical over 7 bases. The germline V gene has CDR1 SGHNT and CDR2 YYREEE (reference sequence). V shed 4 bases, J shed 2 bases, and the junction held 8 bases outside the gene matches. This CDR3 region has 15 residues.

This clone turned up a few times. The chain employs TRBV5-4 and TRBJ2-2; possible D gene TRBD1, 5 bases. V gave up 1 base and J gave up 7 bases, with 8 bases separating them. Germline-derived CDR1 and CDR2 are SGHNT and YYREEE (reference sequence). This CDR3 has 13 residues. CDR3 DNA: TGTGCCAGCAGCTTGAGGGGAAACGGGGAGCTGTTTTTT. The encoded protein is CASSLRGNGELFF.

The gene calls are TRBV7-2 and TRBJ1-3; no clear D gene. The CDR3 runs to 15 residues. From germline, CDR1 is SGHTA and CDR2 FQGNSA. V lost 5 bases and J 0 bases, leaving 11 bases between the germline ends. The CDR3 DNA reads as TGTGCCAGCAGCCCGCCCGGAGGCTCTGGAAACACCATATATTTT. Translation: CASSPPGGSGNTIYF. The entire variable domain, with the rest obtained from reference TRBV7-2 and TRBJ1-3, is as follows: GAGVSQSPSNKVTEKGKDVELRCDPISGHTALYWYRQSLGQGLEFLIYFQGNSAPDKSGLPSDRFSAERTGGSVSTLTIQRTQQEDSAVYLCASSPPGGSGNTIYFGEGSWLTVV.

This chain connects TRBV5-1 to TRBJ2-1; possible D gene TRBD1, 7 bases. This CDR3 comprises 15 residues. The V gene lost 4 bases and the J gene lost 0 bases, with 11 bases spanning the gap. Germline CDR1 is SGHRS and CDR2 is YFSETQ. In nucleotides, the CDR3 is TGCGCCAGCAGCGGCGGGACAGTCTCCTACAATGAGCAGTTCTTC. Translated: CASSGGTVSYNEQFF.

The J gene is TRBJ2-7, the V gene TRBV6-5; TRBD2 is a possible D gene (6 bases). The V end lost 7 bases, the J end lost 0 bases, and 13 bases lay between the germline ends. The V gene's germline CDR1 is MNHEY and CDR2 SVGAGI. This CDR3 spans 14 amino acids. In DNA form, the CDR3 reads TGTGCCAGCACCTTCGGCGGGACCTCCTACGAGCAGTACTTC. It specifies CASTFGGTSYEQYF.

The genes are TRBV19 and TRBJ1-4; D is perhaps TRBD1 (5 bases). The CDR3 has 15 residues. Trimming stripped 6 bases from V and 6 bases from J, with 17 bases between. Germline V lookup: CDR1 LNHDA, CDR2 SQIVND (reference sequence). CDR3 coding DNA: TGTGCCAGTAGCATCTACAGAGCGGGGGATGAAAAACTGTTTTTT. It yields the protein CASSIYRAGDEKLFF. The whole variable domain, remainder taken from reference TRBV19 and TRBJ1-4, is DGGITQSPKYLFRKEGQNVTLSCEQNLNHDAMYWYRQDPGQGLRLIYYSQIVNDFQKGDIAEGYSVSREKKESFPLTVTSAQKNPTAFYLCASSIYRAGDEKLFFGSGTQLSVL.

The table lists this clone with a few counts. The CDR3 DNA sequence: TGTGCCATCAGTGAGTGGACTAGCGGGAGCAATGAGCAGTTCTTC. Amino acids: CAISEWTSGSNEQFF. The rearrangement joins TRBV10-3 to TRBJ2-1, with TRBD2 identical over 13 bases. The germline CDR1 and CDR2 sequences are ENHRY and SYGVKD. CDR3 length: 15 amino acids. Trimming cost V 1 base and J 6 bases; bases outside gene matches: 0.

The chain has TRBV18 and TRBJ1-1; D may be TRBD1 (5 bases). The CDR3 loop spans 13 amino acids. The V and J ends lost 2 bases and 6 bases respectively, with 10 bases between them. Germline lookup yields CDR1 KGHSH and CDR2 LQKENI. CDR3 sequence: CASSPGRDAEAFF. CDR3 coding DNA: TGTGCCAGCTCACCAGGGAGGGACGCTGAAGCTTTCTTT.

This chain links TRBV27 with TRBJ1-2; 7 nucleotides line up with TRBD1. Germline CDR1 is MNHEY and CDR2 is SMNVEV (reference sequence). V was clipped by 6 bases and J by 4 bases; unmatched bases: 2. CDR3 length: 12 amino acids. CDR3 residues: CASRTGTYGYTF. The CDR3 DNA is TGTGCCAGCAGGACAGGGACCTATGGCTACACCTTC.

The J gene is TRBJ1-5, the V gene TRBV15; a weak D match, TRBD1 (6 bases). The CDR3 totals 15 residues. Per germline, CDR1 LNHNV and CDR2 YYDKDF (reference sequence). Between the trimmed V and J ends, which lost 0 bases and 3 bases, there was a span of 9 bases. As DNA, the CDR3 is TGTGCCACCAGCAGAGATAAGGGGGACAATCAGCCCCAGCATTTT. This translates into CATSRDKGDNQPQHF.

The genes are TRBV7-9 and TRBJ2-7, with a tentative D call TRBD2 (5 bases). The V gene lost 4 bases and the J gene lost 5 bases, with 12 bases spanning the gap. This CDR3 is built from 13 residues. Germline-derived CDR1 and CDR2 are SEHNR and FQNEAQ (reference sequence). The CDR3 is CASSYREFHEQYF. CDR3 nucleotide sequence: TGTGCCAGCAGCTACCGGGAATTCCACGAGCAGTACTTC.

The gene calls are TRBV7-2 and TRBJ2-7; TRBD1 aligns across 7 bases. Germline values: CDR1 SGHTA, CDR2 FQGNSA. This CDR3 has 12 residues. The J segment lost 4 bases and the V segment lost 5 bases, leaving 2 bases of the junction unmatched. The CDR3 protein is CASSRQGYEQYF. CDR3 nucleotides: TGTGCCAGCAGCCGACAGGGATACGAGCAGTACTTC.

The chain is built from TRBV4-2 and TRBJ1-5; 7 nucleotides line up with TRBD1. Germline-derived CDR1 and CDR2 are LGHNA and YNFKEQ. The CDR3 extends over 15 amino acids. V was pared by 1 base and J by 4 bases, with 4 bases of the junction left unmatched. For the CDR3, the DNA is TGTGCCAGCAGCCAAGTGGACAGGTTAAATCAGCCCCAGCATTTT. Protein: CASSQVDRLNQPQHF.

The chain links TRBV15 to TRBJ1-1; 7 nucleotides align to TRBD1. This CDR3 is built from 14 residues. The germline V gene has CDR1 LNHNV and CDR2 YYDKDF (reference sequence). Trimming at V came to 4 bases and at J to 4 bases, leaving 6 bases not matched to a gene. CDR3: CATSMYRGRTEAFF. Here the CDR3 DNA reads TGTGCCACCAGCATGTACAGGGGTCGCACTGAAGCTTTCTTT.

The rearrangement joins TRBV3-1 (or the pseudogene TRBV3-2) to TRBJ2-7; 8 bases align to TRBD2. The germline V gene encodes CDR1 LGHDT and CDR2 YNNKEL (reference sequence). The V and J ends lost 1 base and 3 bases, in that order; junction bases with no gene match: 5. The CDR3 extends over 15 amino acids. The CDR3 DNA sequence: TGTGCCAGCAGCCAAGGACTAGCGAGCTACTACGAGCAGTACTTC. Protein: CASSQGLASYYEQYF.

The count of this clone is one. This sequence joins TRBV5-1 and TRBJ2-1; D not certain. The CDR3 covers 14 residues. Trimming took 4 bases from V and 4 from J, leaving 12 bases between them. Germline V lookup: CDR1 SGHRS, CDR2 YFSETQ. As DNA, the CDR3 is TGCGCCAGCAGCCCCGCCAGGCAATACAATGAGCAGTTCTTC. Encoded protein: CASSPARQYNEQFF.

The table lists this clone with a few counts. The chain employs TRBV19 and TRBJ1-6; D might be TRBD1 (6 bases). The CDR3 runs to 18 residues. The ends were cut back, 1 base at V and 0 bases at J, with 13 bases in the middle. Germline V gene lookup returns CDR1 LNHDA and CDR2 SQIVND (reference sequence). CDR3 amino acids: CASSIGNRASSYNSPLHF. CDR3 DNA sequence: TGTGCCAGTAGTATAGGAAACAGGGCTAGCTCCTATAATTCACCCCTCCACTTT.